The 8 T cell receptor beta chains below all came from one sample that was sequenced in a study of blood T cells in healthy people across ages. A second about 6 to 11 cycle PCR used barcoded and J-beta primers. TCRdb independently ran MiXCR on the 5' RACE reads; one entry per CDR3 protein. The sample holds under 2 million distinct CDR3 sequences, about 35% seen once. Source material: blood. The receptor source for this set is a woman in her 30s in good health.

The chain combines TRBV24-1 with TRBJ1-2, with a weak D call TRBD1 (5 bases). This CDR3 is built from 14 residues. V shed 1 base and J shed 7 bases, with 12 bases lying between them. CDR1 is KGHDR, CDR2 SFDVKD, per germline. CDR3 sequence (DNA): TGTGCCACCAGTGATTTTAGCAGGGAGGGTGGCTACACCTTC. It codes for CATSDFSREGGYTF.

A few counts support this clonotype. The chain employs TRBV20-1 and TRBJ2-3; maybe TRBD1 (6 bases). Germline assignment: CDR1 DFQATT and CDR2 SNEGSKA (reference sequence). The CDR3 is made up of 14 amino acids. The V and J ends lost 5 bases and 1 base respectively, with 13 bases between them. The CDR3 DNA is TGCAGTGCTCGACGACAGGATGGCACAGATACGCAGTATTTT. Protein product: CSARRQDGTDTQYF.

A note on this clonotype: The junction shows a germline mismatch at one end, possibly a read error. The V gene is TRBV3-1, the J gene TRBJ1-1; maybe TRBD1 (5 bases). The CDR3 covers 12 residues. Germline V gene sequence: CDR1 LGHDT, CDR2 YNNKEL (reference sequence). This CDR3 is CASGQAGGKAFF. CDR3 nucleotide sequence: TGTGCCAGCGGCCAAGCTGGGGGTAAAGCTTTCTTT.

As to this clonotype: The junction shows a germline mismatch at one end, possibly a read error. V gene TRBV5-1 combines with J gene TRBJ2-7; 7 bases align to TRBD2. This CDR3 is 16 amino acids long. Germline V gene data show CDR1 as SGHRS and CDR2 as YFSETQ. The CDR3 nucleotides read TGCACCAGCAGCTTCGGCGGGAGCGGGGCTCCCTACGAGCAGTACTTC. Translation: CTSSFGGSGAPYEQYF.

Comments on this clonotype: One junction end does not reproduce the germline sequence, and a read error may be involved. The DNA of the CDR3 is TGTGCCGGCAGCCAAGGACAGGGCCGGGAGACCCAGTACTTC. Translating gives CAGSQGQGRETQYF. The chain joins TRBV3-1 to TRBJ2-5; TRBD1 matches at 8 bases. CDR1 and CDR2 (germline): LGHDT, YNNKEL (reference sequence). The CDR3 runs 14 residues.

V and J are TRBV5-1 and TRBJ1-1; 9 bases are a match to TRBD1. From germline, CDR1 is SGHRS and CDR2 YFSETQ. V lost 1 base to trimming and J lost 7 bases; unmatched junction nucleotides: 5. This CDR3 has 14 residues. This CDR3 is CASSLNRGLGEAFF. The DNA of the CDR3 is TGCGCCAGCAGCTTGAACAGGGGGCTGGGTGAAGCTTTCTTT.

Remarks on this clonotype: The junction shows a germline mismatch at one end, possibly a read error. The gene calls are TRBV4-2 and TRBJ2-3, with 8 bases identical to TRBD2. The CDR3 length is 15 residues. Germline CDR1 is LGHNA and CDR2 is YNFKEQ. This CDR3 reads CASNQARGGTDTQYF. As DNA, the CDR3 is TGTGCCAGCAACCAAGCGCGGGGGGGCACAGATACGCAGTATTTT.

The chain couples TRBV6-2 or TRBV6-3 to TRBJ2-3, with D tentatively TRBD1 (6 bases). With 6 bases removed from V and 1 base from J, the gap between germline ends came to 17 bases. The CDR3 is 16 amino acids. CDR1 and CDR2 (germline): MNHEY, SVGEGT. CDR3 nucleotides: TGTGCCAGCAGAACCGGGACAAGCCTAGGCACAGATACGCAGTATTTT. Translating gives CASRTGTSLGTDTQYF.